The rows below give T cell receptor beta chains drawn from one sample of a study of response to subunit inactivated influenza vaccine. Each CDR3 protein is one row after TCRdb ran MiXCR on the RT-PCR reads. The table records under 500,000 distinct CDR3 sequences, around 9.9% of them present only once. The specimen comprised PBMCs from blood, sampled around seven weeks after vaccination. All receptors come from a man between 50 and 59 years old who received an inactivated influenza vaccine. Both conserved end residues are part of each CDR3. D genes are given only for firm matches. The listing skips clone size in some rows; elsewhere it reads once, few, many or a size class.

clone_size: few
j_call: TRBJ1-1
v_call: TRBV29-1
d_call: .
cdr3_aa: CSGGTRNTEAFF
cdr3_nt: TGCAGCGGAGGAACTAGAAACACTGAAGCTTTCTTT

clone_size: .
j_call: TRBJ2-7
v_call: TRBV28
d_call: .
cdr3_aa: CASSPPGTNTYEQYF
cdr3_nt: TGTGCCAGCAGTCCACCGGGGACCAACACCTACGAGCAGTACTTC

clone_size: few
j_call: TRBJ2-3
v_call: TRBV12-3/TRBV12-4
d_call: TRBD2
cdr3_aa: CASSLLAGGPNMYF
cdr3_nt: TGTGCCAGCAGCTTACTAGCGGGAGGCCCAAATATGTATTTT

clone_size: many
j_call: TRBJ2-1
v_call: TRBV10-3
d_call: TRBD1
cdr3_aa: CAISEGQGVYNEQFF
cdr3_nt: TGTGCCATCAGTGAGGGACAGGGAGTCTACAATGAGCAGTTCTTC

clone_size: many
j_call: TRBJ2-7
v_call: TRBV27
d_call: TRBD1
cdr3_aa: CASSGGEQYF
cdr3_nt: TGTGCCAGTTCAGGGGGCGAGCAGTACTTC

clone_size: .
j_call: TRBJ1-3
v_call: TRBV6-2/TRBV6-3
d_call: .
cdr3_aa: CASSYAGLGNTIYF
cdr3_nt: TGTGCCAGCAGTTACGCGGGGCTCGGAAACACCATATATTTT

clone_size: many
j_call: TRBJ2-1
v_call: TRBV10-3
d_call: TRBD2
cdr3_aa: CAISGTSGAYNEQFF
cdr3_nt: TGTGCCATCAGTGGGACTAGCGGGGCCTACAATGAGCAGTTCTTC

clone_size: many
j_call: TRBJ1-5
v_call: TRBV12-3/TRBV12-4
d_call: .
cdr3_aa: CASSKSRNQPQHF
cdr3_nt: TGTGCCAGCAGCAAAAGTCGGAATCAGCCCCAGCATTTT

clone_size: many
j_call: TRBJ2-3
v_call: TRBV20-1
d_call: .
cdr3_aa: CSASSVIGDTQYF
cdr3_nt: TGCAGTGCCTCCAGTGTTATCGGGGATACGCAGTATTTT

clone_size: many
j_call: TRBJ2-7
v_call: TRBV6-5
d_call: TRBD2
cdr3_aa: CASSYGGESYEQYF
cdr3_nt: TGTGCCAGCAGTTACGGGGGGGAATCCTACGAGCAGTACTTC

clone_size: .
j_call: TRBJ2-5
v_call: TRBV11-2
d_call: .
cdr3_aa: CASSFDKQETQYF
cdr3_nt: TGTGCCAGCAGCTTTGACAAACAAGAGACCCAGTACTTC

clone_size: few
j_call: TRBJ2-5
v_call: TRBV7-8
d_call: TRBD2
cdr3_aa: CASRKGTSGETQYF
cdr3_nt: TGTGCCAGCAGGAAAGGGACTAGCGGAGAGACCCAGTACTTC

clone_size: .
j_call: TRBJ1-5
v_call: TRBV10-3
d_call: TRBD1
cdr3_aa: CAISGTGQGDQPQHF
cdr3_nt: TGTGCCATCAGCGGAACCGGACAGGGTGATCAGCCCCAGCATTTT

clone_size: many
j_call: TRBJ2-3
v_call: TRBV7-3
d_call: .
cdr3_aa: CASSFDSTDTQYF
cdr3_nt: TGTGCCAGCAGCTTCGACTCGACAGATACGCAGTATTTT

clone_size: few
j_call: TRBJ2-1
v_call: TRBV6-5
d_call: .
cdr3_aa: CASSYSAGNEQFF
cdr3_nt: TGTGCCAGCAGTTACTCGGCTGGGAATGAGCAGTTCTTC

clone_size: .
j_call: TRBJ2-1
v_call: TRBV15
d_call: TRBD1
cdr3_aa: CATSRDRGYFRDRVDNEQFF
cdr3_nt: TGTGCCACCAGCAGAGATCGGGGATACTTCCGGGACAGGGTGGACAATGAGCAGTTCTTC

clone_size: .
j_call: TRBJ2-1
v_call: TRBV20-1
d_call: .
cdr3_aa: CSASRGEIYNEQFF
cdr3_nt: TGCAGTGCTAGTAGGGGGGAGATCTACAATGAGCAGTTCTTC

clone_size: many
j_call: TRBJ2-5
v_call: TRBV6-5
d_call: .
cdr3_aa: CASSYFRGGETQYF
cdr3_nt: TGTGCCAGCAGTTACTTCAGGGGAGGAGAGACCCAGTACTTC

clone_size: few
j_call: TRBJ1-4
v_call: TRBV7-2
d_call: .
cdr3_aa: CASSSQTGVEEKLFF
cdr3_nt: TGTGCCAGCAGCTCCCAGACAGGTGTTGAGGAAAAACTGTTTTTT

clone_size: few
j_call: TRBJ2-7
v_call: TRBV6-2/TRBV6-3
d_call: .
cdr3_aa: CASNDPGQLYEQYF
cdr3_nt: TGTGCCAGCAACGACCCGGGACAACTCTACGAGCAGTACTTC

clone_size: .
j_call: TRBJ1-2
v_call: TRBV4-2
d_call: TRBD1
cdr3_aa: CASSPGQGKSYGYTF
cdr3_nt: TGTGCCAGCAGTCCCGGACAGGGAAAATCTTATGGCTACACCTTC

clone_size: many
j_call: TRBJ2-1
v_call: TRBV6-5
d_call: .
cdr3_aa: CASSSLAGEQFF
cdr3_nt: TGTGCCAGCAGTTCCCTGGCGGGGGAGCAGTTCTTC

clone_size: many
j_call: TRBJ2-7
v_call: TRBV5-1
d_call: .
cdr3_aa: CASSLEWGPQEQYF
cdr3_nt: TGCGCCAGCAGCTTGGAGTGGGGCCCCCAAGAGCAGTACTTC

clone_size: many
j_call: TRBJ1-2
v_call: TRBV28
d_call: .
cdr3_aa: CASVAPRTALYGYTF
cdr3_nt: TGTGCCAGCGTCGCGCCCCGGACAGCTCTATATGGCTACACCTTC

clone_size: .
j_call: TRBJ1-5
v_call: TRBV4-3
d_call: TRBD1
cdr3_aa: CASSQHRDSSQPQHF
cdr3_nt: TGCGCCAGCAGCCAGCACCGGGACAGCTCTCAGCCCCAGCATTTT

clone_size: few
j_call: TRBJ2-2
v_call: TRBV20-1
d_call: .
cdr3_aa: CSARTGPGELFF
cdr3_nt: TGCAGTGCACGGACCGGGCCCGGGGAGCTGTTTTTT

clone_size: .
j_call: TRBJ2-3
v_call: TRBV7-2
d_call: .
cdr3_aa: CASSREVADTQYF
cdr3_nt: TGTGCCAGCAGCCGGGAAGTCGCAGATACGCAGTATTTT

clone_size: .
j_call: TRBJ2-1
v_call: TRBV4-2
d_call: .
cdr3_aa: CASSQDLGGWNEQFF
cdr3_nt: TGTGCCAGCAGCCAAGATTTAGGTGGCTGGAATGAGCAGTTCTTC

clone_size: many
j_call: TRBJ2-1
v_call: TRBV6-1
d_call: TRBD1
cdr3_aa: CASSHRGTNEQFF
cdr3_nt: TGTGCCAGCAGCCACAGGGGAACGAATGAGCAGTTCTTC

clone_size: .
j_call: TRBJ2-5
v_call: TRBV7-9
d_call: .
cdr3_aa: CASRRWEETQYF
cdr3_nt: TGTGCCAGCAGGAGATGGGAAGAGACCCAGTACTTC

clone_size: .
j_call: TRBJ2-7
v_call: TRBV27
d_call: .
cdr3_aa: CASRGSYTRVSYEQYF
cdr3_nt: TGTGCCAGCAGGGGTTCGTATACCCGAGTATCCTACGAGCAGTACTTC

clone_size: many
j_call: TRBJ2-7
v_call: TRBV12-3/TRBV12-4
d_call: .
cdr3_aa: CASSLTPLGEQYF
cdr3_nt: TGTGCCAGCAGCCTTACCCCTTTAGGGGAGCAGTACTTC

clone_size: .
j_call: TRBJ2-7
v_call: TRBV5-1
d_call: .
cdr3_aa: CASSATRGTYEQYF
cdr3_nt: TGCGCCAGCAGCGCGACACGGGGAACCTACGAGCAGTACTTC

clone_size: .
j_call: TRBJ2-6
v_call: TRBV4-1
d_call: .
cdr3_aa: CASSQGEAGITGANVLTF
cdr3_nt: TGCGCCAGCAGCCAAGGGGAGGCAGGGATCACTGGGGCCAACGTCCTGACTTTC

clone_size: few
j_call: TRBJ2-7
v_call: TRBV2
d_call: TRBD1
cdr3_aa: CASWSTGTVSYEQYF
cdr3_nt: TGTGCCAGCTGGAGTACCGGGACAGTGTCCTACGAGCAGTACTTC

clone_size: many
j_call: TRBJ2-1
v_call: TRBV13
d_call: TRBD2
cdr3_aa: CASILAGGSHNEQFF
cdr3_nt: TGTGCCAGCATCCTAGCGGGGGGTTCACACAATGAGCAGTTCTTC

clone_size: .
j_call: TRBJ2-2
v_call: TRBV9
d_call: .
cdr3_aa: CASSVSGQGPGELFF
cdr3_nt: TGTGCCAGCAGCGTTAGCGGCCAGGGGCCCGGGGAGCTGTTTTTT

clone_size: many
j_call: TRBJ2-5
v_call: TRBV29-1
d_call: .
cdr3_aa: CSVTTGQETQYF
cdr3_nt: TGCAGCGTTACCACAGGGCAGGAGACCCAGTACTTC

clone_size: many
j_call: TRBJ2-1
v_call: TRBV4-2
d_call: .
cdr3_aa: CASSQGGAGDLMGEQFF
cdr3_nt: TGTGCCAGCAGCCAAGGGGGGGCGGGAGACCTAATGGGAGAGCAGTTCTTC

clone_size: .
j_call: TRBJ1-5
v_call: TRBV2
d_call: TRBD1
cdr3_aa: CASSRQGPNSNQPQHF
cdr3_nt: TGTGCCAGCAGTCGACAGGGACCAAATAGCAATCAGCCCCAGCATTTT

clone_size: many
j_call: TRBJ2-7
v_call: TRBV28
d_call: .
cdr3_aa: CASSDGTSYEQYF
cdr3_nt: TGTGCCAGCAGTGACGGGACATCTTACGAGCAGTACTTC

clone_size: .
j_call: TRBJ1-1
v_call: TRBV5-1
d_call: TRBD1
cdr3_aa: CASSLGPGQGKNTEAFF
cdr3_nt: TGCGCCAGCAGCTTGGGGCCGGGACAGGGGAAAAACACTGAAGCTTTCTTT

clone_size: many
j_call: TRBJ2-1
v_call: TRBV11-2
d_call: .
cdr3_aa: CASSHARGFSSYNEQFF
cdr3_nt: TGTGCCAGCAGCCACGCGAGGGGCTTCAGCTCCTACAATGAGCAGTTCTTC

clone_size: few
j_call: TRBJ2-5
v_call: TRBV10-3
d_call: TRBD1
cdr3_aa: CAISPVATGDKTQYF
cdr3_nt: TGTGCCATCAGCCCCGTTGCGACAGGGGACAAGACCCAGTACTTC

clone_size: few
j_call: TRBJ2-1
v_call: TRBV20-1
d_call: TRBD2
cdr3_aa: CSAFGASGGIYEQFF
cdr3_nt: TGCAGTGCTTTTGGGGCTAGCGGAGGGATTTATGAGCAGTTCTTC

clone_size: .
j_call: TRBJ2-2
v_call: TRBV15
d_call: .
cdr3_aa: CATSRPDAGNTGELFF
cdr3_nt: TGTGCCACCAGCAGACCTGACGCCGGGAACACCGGGGAGCTGTTTTTT

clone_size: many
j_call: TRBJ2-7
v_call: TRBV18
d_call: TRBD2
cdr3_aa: CASSPLAEISYEQYF
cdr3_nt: TGTGCCAGCTCACCCCTAGCGGAGATCTCCTACGAGCAGTACTTC

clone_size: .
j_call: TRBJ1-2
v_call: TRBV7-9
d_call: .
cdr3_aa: CASSLAGESYGYTF
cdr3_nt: TGTGCCAGCAGCTTAGCCGGCGAGAGCTATGGCTACACCTTC

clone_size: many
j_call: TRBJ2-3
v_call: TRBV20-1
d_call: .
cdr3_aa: CSALSGGTDTQYF
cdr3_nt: TGCAGTGCTCTCTCAGGGGGCACAGATACGCAGTATTTT

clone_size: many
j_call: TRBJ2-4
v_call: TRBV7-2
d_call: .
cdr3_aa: CASSLEWEDIQYF
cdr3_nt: TGTGCCAGCAGCTTAGAGTGGGAAGACATTCAGTACTTC

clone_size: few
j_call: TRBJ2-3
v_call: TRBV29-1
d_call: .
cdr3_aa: CSVELSTDTQYF
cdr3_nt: TGCAGCGTTGAACTATCCACAGATACGCAGTATTTT

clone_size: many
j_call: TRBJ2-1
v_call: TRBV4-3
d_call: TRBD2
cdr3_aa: CASSQDGLAVYNEQFF
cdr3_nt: TGCGCCAGCAGCCAAGACGGACTAGCGGTCTACAATGAGCAGTTCTTC

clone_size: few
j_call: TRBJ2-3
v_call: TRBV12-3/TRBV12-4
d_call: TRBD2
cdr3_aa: CASSFGGSEADTQYF
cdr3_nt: TGTGCCAGCAGTTTTGGCGGGAGCGAGGCAGATACGCAGTATTTT